The clone carrying this TCR beta chain came up many times. The TCR beta CDR3 regions underwent amplification using RNA transcripts as the source. In the first-round RT-PCR of the TCR CDR3, the HTBI primer set was used. One entry per CDR3 protein, called by TCRdb with MiXCR from the multiplex PCR reads. There are hundreds of thousands of distinct CDR3 sequences in the sample; just under 20% occur only once, and about 45% lies in the top ten. Using around 10 ml of fresh peripheral blood, PBMCs were prepared. The record originates from a study of T cells in Graves' hyperthyroidism and ophthalmopathy. This CDR3 has 16 residues. The V end lost 0 bases, the J end lost 2 bases, and 13 bases lay between the germline ends.

The gene calls are TRBV12-3 or TRBV12-4 and TRBJ1-2; perhaps TRBD1 as D (6 bases). The sequence derives from a man in his forties or fifties with Graves' ophthalmopathy. Sequenced input: blood. The CDR3 loop is CASSLAPGHVNYGYTF. The CDR3 DNA follows: TGTGCCAGCAGTTTAGCCCCGGGACATGTGAACTATGGCTACACCTTC.